Sequencing of this T cell receptor beta chain was carried out in a study of blood T cell repertoires in COVID-19. Deletions cut 3 bases from V and 5 bases from J, with 4 bases between. CDR3 length: 11 residues. Methods used by the authors: Amplification with reference gene primers provided the estimates of nucleated cell counts. TCRdb keeps only in-frame clones here, not all; method: immunoSEQ multiplex PCR. That table is the source of V, J and clone size, and D and trimming were worked out from the DNA. The sample lists tens of thousands of clones, approximately 88% occurring once. With respect to this clone: This same CDR3 is encoded by further DNA sequences in the sample.

The chain couples TRBV12-3 or TRBV12-4 to TRBJ2-5; D is unclear. This TCR derives from a human donor in a cohort sampled during active COVID-19. The sample consisted of peripheral blood. In nucleotides, the CDR3 is TGTGCCAGCAGTTTCCGGGAGACCCAGTACTTC. As protein: CASSFRETQYF.